These 18 T cell receptor beta chains originate from one sample sequenced in a study of T cells in Graves' hyperthyroidism and ophthalmopathy. Amplification of TCR beta CDR3 regions used RNA as the template. HTBI primers were used for first-round RT-PCR of the TCR CDR3. TCRdb recomputed calls from the multiplex PCR reads with MiXCR, one row per CDR3 protein. The repertoire consists of 500,000 to 600,000 distinct CDR3 sequences, with approximately 15% occurring once and the leading ten covering around 19%. The sample taken for sequencing was blood. Source of these receptors: a woman aged 18 to 35 with Graves' hyperthyroidism.

Only a few counts were recorded for this clonotype. V and J are TRBV12-5 and TRBJ2-1; no definite D call. The V end lost 1 base, the J end lost 9 bases, and 7 bases lay between the germline ends. CDR1 LGHNT and CDR2 FRNRAP come from the germline V gene. This CDR3 region has 12 residues. The CDR3 DNA reads TGTGCTAGTGGTTTGGAGGGTCGTGAGCAGTTCTTC. This codes for CASGLEGREQFF.

This clonotype was seen at least ten times. The rearrangement links TRBV12-3 or TRBV12-4 to TRBJ2-7, with 10 bases fitting TRBD1. The CDR3 sequence is 16 residues long. Losses at the gene ends were 6 bases for V and 6 bases for J; bases not matched to a gene: 14. The CDR3 protein is CASSSNTGTGVIEQYF. In nucleotides, the CDR3 is TGTGCCAGCAGCTCCAATACCGGGACAGGGGTAATCGAGCAGTACTTC.

The table lists this clonotype with many counts. The chain uses TRBV7-2 and TRBJ2-7; 11 bases are a match to TRBD2. CDR3 length: 17 residues. Trimming at V came to 1 base and at J to 4 bases, leaving 9 bases not matched to a gene. Germline assignment: CDR1 SGHTA and CDR2 FQGNSA. The CDR3 DNA sequence: TGTGCCAGCAGCTTAGGAGGGACTAGCGGAGGGGCTTACGAGCAGTACTTC. Translation: CASSLGGTSGGAYEQYF.

The sample holds many counts of this clonotype. The CDR3 reads CASSLAGRGTEAFF. CDR3 sequence (DNA): TGTGCCAGCAGCTTGGCCGGAAGGGGCACTGAAGCTTTCTTT. This chain joins TRBV5-8 and TRBJ1-1; D is perhaps TRBD1 (5 bases). The CDR3 is 14 residues long. The V end lost 0 bases, the J end lost 4 bases, and 10 bases lay between the germline ends. From germline, CDR1 is SGHTS and CDR2 YDEGEE.

This clonotype was seen many times. The J gene is TRBJ2-1, the V gene TRBV6-2 or TRBV6-3; 9 nucleotides align to TRBD2. The CDR3 is 15 amino acids. J gave up 5 bases and V 2 bases, and 4 bases lay outside the gene matches. Germline V gives CDR1 MNHEY, CDR2 SVGEGT. CDR3 bases: TGTGCCAGCAGTTACGGGTCTAGCGGGGACAATGAGCAGTTCTTC. Its protein is CASSYGSSGDNEQFF.

The chain uses TRBV24-1 and TRBJ2-1; 9 positions agree with TRBD1. Germline-derived CDR1 and CDR2 are KGHDR and SFDVKD. CDR3 length: 13 amino acids. V lost 12 bases and J lost 6; bases outside the gene matches: 8. The CDR3: CAPRDRVPNEQFF. The CDR3 region has the DNA TGTGCCCCCCGGGACAGGGTCCCCAATGAGCAGTTCTTC.

CDR3: CASSLVFGFGLAGEKDTQYF. In DNA form, the CDR3 reads TGTGCCAGCAGCTTAGTATTTGGGTTCGGACTAGCGGGAGAGAAAGATACGCAGTATTTT. J is TRBJ2-3 and V is TRBV7-8; 13 nucleotides align to TRBD2. The ends lost 1 base at V and 5 bases at J; junction bases unmatched: 15. Germline CDR1 and CDR2: SGHVS and FQNEAQ. The CDR3 spans 20 residues. Variable domain in full (rest from reference TRBV7-8 and TRBJ2-3): GAGVSQSPRYKVAKRGQDVALRCDPISGHVSLFWYQQALGQGPEFLTYFQNEAQLDKSGLPSDRFFAERPEGSVSTLKIQRTQQEDSAVYLCASSLVFGFGLAGEKDTQYFGPGTRLTVL.

With regard to this clonotype: A much larger clone lies a single base off, so this may be a read error. The V and J genes are TRBV10-3 and TRBJ2-7, with D unresolved. The tail of the sequence fits TRBJ2-1 better, so the J call may be wrong. Germline CDR1 reads ENHRY; CDR2 reads SYGVKD. The CDR3 loop spans 17 amino acids. The CDR3 bases are TGTGCCACTACGATGGGAACAAGGACGGAGAGCTCCTACGAGCAGTTCTTC. Its protein is CATTMGTRTESSYEQFF.

V usage is TRBV15 and J usage is TRBJ1-4; 7 bases match TRBD1. The CDR3 loop spans 16 amino acids. The germline gives CDR1 LNHNV, CDR2 YYDKDF (reference sequence). The junction had 8 bases not matched to a gene; V was cut back by 3 bases and J by 4 bases. The CDR3 nucleotides read TGTGCCACCAGCAGGGATCCGGACAGGTTTAATGAAAAACTGTTTTTT. This codes for CATSRDPDRFNEKLFF.

The chain is built from TRBV9 and TRBJ2-5, with a possible D match to TRBD2 (5 bases). Trimming cost V 0 bases and J 1 base, with 7 bases left between them. This CDR3 is 14 amino acids long. Germline values: CDR1 SGDLS, CDR2 YYNGEE. The CDR3 DNA is TGTGCCAGCAGCGTAGCTACTAGCCAAGAGACCCAGTACTTC. Translation: CASSVATSQETQYF.

This clonotype was seen repeatedly, ten times or more. The chain combines TRBV2 with TRBJ1-1; D is possibly TRBD1 (5 bases). This CDR3 has 11 amino acids. Germline V gene sequence: CDR1 SNHLY, CDR2 FYNNEI. Trimming shortened V by 8 bases and J by 6 bases, and 10 bases separated the two germline ends. The CDR3 sequence: CASLEGPEAFF. The CDR3 bases are TGTGCCAGCCTAGAGGGGCCTGAAGCTTTCTTT. The variable domain in full, with the rest retrieved from reference TRBV2 and TRBJ1-1, is EPEVTQTPSHQVTQMGQEVILRCVPISNHLYFYWYRQILGQKVEFLVSFYNNEISEKSEIFDDQFSVERPDGSNFTLKIRSTKLEDSAMYFCASLEGPEAFFGQGTRLTVV.

This chain's CDR3 is CASSQMAGGYEQYF. DNA of the CDR3: TGCGCCAGCAGCCAAATGGCGGGGGGATACGAGCAGTACTTC. The chain is built from TRBV4-3 and TRBJ2-7, with TRBD2 matching 8 bases. The CDR3 is 14 amino acids. Germline CDR1 is LGHNA and CDR2 is YSLEER. V lost 2 bases to trimming and J lost 4 bases; unmatched junction nucleotides: 4.

This clonotype was picked up a small number of times. One end of the junction fails to match germline, which may point to a read error. The gene calls are TRBV5-1 and TRBJ2-2; TRBD2 agrees at 7 bases. The CDR3 covers 15 residues. Germline V gene lookup returns CDR1 SGHRS and CDR2 YFSETQ. The CDR3 nucleotides read TGCGCCAGCAGCTTGAGCGGGGTTCACACCGGGGAGCTGGTTTTT. It yields the protein CASSLSGVHTGELVF.

This clonotype occurred many times. The V and J genes are TRBV6-5 and TRBJ2-1, with a tentative D call TRBD2 (5 bases). CDR1 is MNHEY and CDR2 is SVGAGI in the germline V gene. The CDR3 is 13 residues long. V was pared by 1 base and J by 8 bases, with 9 bases between. CDR3 loop: CASSYFVGDEQFF. The CDR3 coding sequence is TGTGCCAGCAGTTACTTTGTCGGGGATGAGCAGTTCTTC.

This clonotype has a count of ten or more. V usage is TRBV28 and J usage is TRBJ2-3; TRBD1 agrees at 8 bases. Germline V gives CDR1 MDHEN, CDR2 SYDVKM. The V gene end was trimmed by 5 bases and the J gene end by 3 bases; junction bases not matched to a gene: 10. The CDR3 is 16 residues long. The chain's CDR3 is CASSLRQGFGTDTQYF. The DNA for the CDR3 is TGTGCCAGCAGTCTCAGACAGGGGTTTGGGACAGATACGCAGTATTTT. Using reference TRBV28 and TRBJ2-3 for the parts outside the CDR3, the full variable domain is DVKVTQSSRYLVKRTGEKVFLECVQDMDHENMFWYRQDPGLGLRLIYFSYDVKMKEKGDIPEGYSVSREKKERFSLILESASTNQTSMYLCASSLRQGFGTDTQYFGPGTRLTVL.

The rearrangement links TRBV6-1 to TRBJ1-4; D possibly corresponds to TRBD1 (5 bases). The length of the CDR3 is 15 residues. The V and J ends lost 4 bases and 0 bases respectively, with 9 bases between them. Germline-derived CDR1 and CDR2 are MNHNS and SASEGT. The CDR3 region is CASSAAGTTNEKLFF. The CDR3 DNA reads as TGTGCCAGCAGTGCGGCAGGGACAACTAATGAAAAACTGTTTTTT.

The V call is TRBV13, the J call TRBJ2-5; D unclear. The CDR3 totals 16 residues. Germline CDR1 and CDR2: PRHDT and FYEKMQ (reference sequence). The germline V and J ends were trimmed by 5 bases and 2 bases, with 18 bases remaining between them. The CDR3 DNA sequence: TGTGCCAGCAGCCATTCGCCTGGTAGTCGGCAAGAGACCCAGTACTTC. It is translated as CASSHSPGSRQETQYF.

CDR3 residues: CASSLVSMNTEAFF. In DNA, the CDR3 is TGTGCCAGCAGCTTAGTTTCCATGAACACTGAAGCTTTCTTT. V gene TRBV7-9 combines with J gene TRBJ1-1; D is uncertain. This CDR3 spans 14 amino acids. V was trimmed by 1 base and J by 0 bases, leaving 6 bases between them. The germline V gene has CDR1 SEHNR and CDR2 FQNEAQ (reference sequence).